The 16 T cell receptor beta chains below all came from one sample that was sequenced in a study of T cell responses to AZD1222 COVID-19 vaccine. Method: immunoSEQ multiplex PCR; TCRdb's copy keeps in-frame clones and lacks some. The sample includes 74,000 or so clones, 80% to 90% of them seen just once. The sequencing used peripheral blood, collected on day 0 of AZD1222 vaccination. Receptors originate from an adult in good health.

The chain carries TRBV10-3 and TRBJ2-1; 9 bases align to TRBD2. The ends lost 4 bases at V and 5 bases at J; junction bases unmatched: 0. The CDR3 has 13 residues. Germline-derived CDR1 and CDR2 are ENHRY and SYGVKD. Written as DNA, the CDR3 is TGTGCCATCAGTGGGACTAGCGACAATGAGCAGTTCTTC. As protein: CAISGTSDNEQFF.

The CDR3 bases are TGTGCCAGCTCACCACCGGCGGCCCCTCGTGGCTACACCTTC. Translation gives CASSPPAAPRGYTF. The chain links TRBV18 to TRBJ1-2; D call uncertain. This CDR3 comprises 14 residues. V lost 0 bases to trimming and J lost 7 bases, with 12 bases between them. Germline CDR1 reads KGHSH; CDR2 reads LQKENI.

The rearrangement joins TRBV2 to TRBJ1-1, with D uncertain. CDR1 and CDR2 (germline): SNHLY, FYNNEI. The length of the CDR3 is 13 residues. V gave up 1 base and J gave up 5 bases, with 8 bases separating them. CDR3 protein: CASSEGPKTEAFF. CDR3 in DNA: TGTGCCAGCAGTGAAGGCCCGAAGACTGAAGCTTTCTTT.

Here the CDR3 reads CAISGTSVVEQYF. The CDR3 nucleotides are TGTGCCATCAGTGGGACTAGCGTAGTTGAGCAGTACTTC. The V gene is TRBV10-3, the J gene TRBJ2-7; 9 bases map to TRBD2. Germline V gene sequence: CDR1 ENHRY, CDR2 SYGVKD. J was trimmed by 7 bases and V by 4 bases; bases with no gene match: 5. The CDR3 is 13 residues long.

In DNA, the CDR3 is TGTGCCAGCAGCGTAGGCCCGGAGGGGGTAGCCTACGAGCAGTACTTC. Amino acids: CASSVGPEGVAYEQYF. J is TRBJ2-7 and V is TRBV9; D may be TRBD1 or TRBD2 (6 bases each). V gave up 0 bases and J gave up 2 bases, with 15 bases separating them. The CDR3 sequence is 16 residues long. Germline assignment: CDR1 SGDLS and CDR2 YYNGEE.

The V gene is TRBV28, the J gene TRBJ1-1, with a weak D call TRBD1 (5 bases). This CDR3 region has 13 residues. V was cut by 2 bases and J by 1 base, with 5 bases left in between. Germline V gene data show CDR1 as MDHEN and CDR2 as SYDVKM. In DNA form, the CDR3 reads TGTGCCAGCAGTTTAGGGGGGAACACTGAAGCTTTCTTT. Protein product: CASSLGGNTEAFF.

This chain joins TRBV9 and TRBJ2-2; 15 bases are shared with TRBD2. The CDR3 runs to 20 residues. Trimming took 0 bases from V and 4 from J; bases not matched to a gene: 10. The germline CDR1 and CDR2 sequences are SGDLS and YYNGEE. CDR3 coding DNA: TGTGCCAGCAGCGTAGCCCTAGGACTAGCGGGGGGGCCGGGCACCGGGGAGCTGTTTTTT. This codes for CASSVALGLAGGPGTGELFF.

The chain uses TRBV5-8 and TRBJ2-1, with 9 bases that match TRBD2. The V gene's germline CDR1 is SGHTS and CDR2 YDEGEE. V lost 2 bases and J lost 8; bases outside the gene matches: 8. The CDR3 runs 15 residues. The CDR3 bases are TGTGCCAGCAGCTTTTGGGCTAGCGGGGCCGATGAGCAGTTCTTC. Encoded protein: CASSFWASGADEQFF.

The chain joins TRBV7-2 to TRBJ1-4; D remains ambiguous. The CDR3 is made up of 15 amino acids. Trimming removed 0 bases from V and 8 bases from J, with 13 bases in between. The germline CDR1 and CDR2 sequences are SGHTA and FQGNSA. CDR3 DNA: TGTGCCAGCAGCTTAGCGGCTGTCTTAGGGGAAAAACTGTTTTTT. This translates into CASSLAAVLGEKLFF.

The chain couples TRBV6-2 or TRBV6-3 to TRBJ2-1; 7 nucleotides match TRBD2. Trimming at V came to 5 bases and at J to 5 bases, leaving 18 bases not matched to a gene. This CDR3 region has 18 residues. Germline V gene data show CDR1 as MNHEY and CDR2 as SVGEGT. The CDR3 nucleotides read TGTGCCAGCAGTCCAACACCTAGAGCGGGATCGTTCCACAATGAGCAGTTCTTC. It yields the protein CASSPTPRAGSFHNEQFF.

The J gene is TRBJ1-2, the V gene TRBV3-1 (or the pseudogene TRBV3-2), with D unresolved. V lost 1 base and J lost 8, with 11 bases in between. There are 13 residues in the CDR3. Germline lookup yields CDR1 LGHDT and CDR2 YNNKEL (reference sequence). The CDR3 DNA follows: TGTGCCAGCAGCCAAGTCTTGGCTTCCGGCTACACCTTC. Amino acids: CASSQVLASGYTF.

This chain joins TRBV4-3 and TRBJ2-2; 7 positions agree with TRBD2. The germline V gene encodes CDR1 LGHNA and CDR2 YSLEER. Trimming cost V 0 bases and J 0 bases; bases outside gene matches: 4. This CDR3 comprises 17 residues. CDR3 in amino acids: CASSQDPGTTNTGELFF. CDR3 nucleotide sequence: TGCGCCAGCAGCCAAGATCCGGGGACTACGAACACCGGGGAGCTGTTTTTT.

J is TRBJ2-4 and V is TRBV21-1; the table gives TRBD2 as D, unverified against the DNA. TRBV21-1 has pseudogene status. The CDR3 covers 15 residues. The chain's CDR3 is CASSHLGGEKNIQYF. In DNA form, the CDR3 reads TGTGCCAGCAGCCATCTGGGCGGGGAGAAAAACATTCAGTACTTC.

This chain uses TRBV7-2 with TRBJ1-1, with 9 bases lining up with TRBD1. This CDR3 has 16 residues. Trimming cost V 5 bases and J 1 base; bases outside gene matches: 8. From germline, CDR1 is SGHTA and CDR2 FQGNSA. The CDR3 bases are TGTGCCAGCAGCCTTACAGGGGGCTTGAGGAACACTGAAGCTTTCTTT. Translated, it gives CASSLTGGLRNTEAFF.

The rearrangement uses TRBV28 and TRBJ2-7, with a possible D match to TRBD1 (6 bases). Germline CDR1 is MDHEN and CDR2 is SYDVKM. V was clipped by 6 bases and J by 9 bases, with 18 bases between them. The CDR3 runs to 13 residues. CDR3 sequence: CASSPQDSFTQYF. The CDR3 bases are TGTGCCAGCAGCCCCCAGGACAGCTTCACGCAGTACTTC.

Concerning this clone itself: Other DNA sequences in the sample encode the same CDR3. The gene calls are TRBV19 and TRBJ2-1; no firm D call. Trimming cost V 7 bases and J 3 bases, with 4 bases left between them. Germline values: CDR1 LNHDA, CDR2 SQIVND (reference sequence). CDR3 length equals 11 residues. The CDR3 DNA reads TGTGCCAGTAAAGACTACAATGAGCAGTTCTTC. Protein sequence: CASKDYNEQFF.